What follows are 30 T cell receptor beta chains derived from one specimen sequenced in a study of blood T cell repertoires in COVID-19. TCRdb keeps only in-frame clones here, not all; method: immunoSEQ multiplex PCR. The sample shows approximately 210,000 clones, around 82% of them seen only once. The sample comprised PBMCs or T cells enriched from blood (not recorded which). The receptors derive from a man under 40 with acute COVID-19.

This chain connects TRBV5-1 to TRBJ1-2, with 9 bases identical to TRBD1. Germline values: CDR1 SGHRS, CDR2 YFSETQ. This CDR3 has 13 amino acids. Unmatched junction bases numbered 4, after V lost 4 bases and J lost 6 bases. The CDR3 loop is CASSEQGADGYTF. CDR3 DNA: TGCGCCAGCAGCGAACAGGGGGCGGATGGCTACACCTTC.

The V and J genes are TRBV19 and TRBJ2-7, with D possibly being TRBD1 (5 bases). The CDR3 is 15 amino acids. The V gene's germline CDR1 is LNHDA and CDR2 SQIVND (reference sequence). Trimming shortened V by 6 bases and J by 5 bases, and 20 bases separated the two germline ends. This CDR3 is CASSLGLGAKNEQYF. The CDR3 coding sequence is TGTGCCAGTAGCCTAGGGCTAGGGGCGAAGAACGAGCAGTACTTC.

The V call is TRBV15, the J call TRBJ1-1; D unclear. Trimming pared 5 bases from V and 2 bases from J, leaving 12 bases between. This CDR3 region has 14 residues. The germline V gene has CDR1 LNHNV and CDR2 YYDKDF (reference sequence). The CDR3 spells CATSPRTTNTEAFF. The CDR3 DNA reads as TGTGCCACCAGCCCCCGAACGACAAACACTGAAGCTTTCTTT.

J is TRBJ1-2 and V is TRBV18; 10 bases are a match to TRBD1. V gave up 3 bases and J gave up 8 bases; unmatched junction bases: 6. The CDR3 sequence is 14 residues long. The germline V gene encodes CDR1 KGHSH and CDR2 LQKENI. CDR3 in DNA: TGTGCCAGCTCACCCGCGGGACAGGGGCAGGGCTACACCTTC. Its protein product is CASSPAGQGQGYTF.

About this clone itself: At one end the junction does not follow the germline gene, possibly because of a read error. The chain is built from TRBV7-2 and TRBJ2-5; 9 bases line up with TRBD2. Germline lookup yields CDR1 SGHTA and CDR2 FQGNSA. CDR3 size: 15 residues. The CDR3 protein is CASSIAGLAQETQYF. The CDR3 bases are TGTGCCAGCAGCATAGCGGGACTAGCACAAGAGACCCAGTACTTC.

This chain joins TRBV11-1 and TRBJ2-2, with 7 nucleotides matching TRBD2. This CDR3 is built from 16 residues. The trim removed 3 bases at V and 4 bases at J, leaving 8 bases unmatched. The V gene's germline CDR1 is SGHAT and CDR2 FQDESV (reference sequence). CDR3 amino acids: CASSLGGARGTGELFF. CDR3 nucleotide sequence: TGTGCCAGCAGCTTGGGAGGGGCGAGAGGCACCGGGGAGCTGTTTTTT.

The chain employs TRBV5-5 and TRBJ1-6; 8 bases align to TRBD1. Per germline, CDR1 SGHKS and CDR2 YYEKEE (reference sequence). This CDR3 region has 16 residues. V lost 1 base, J lost 6 bases, and 6 bases stayed unmatched. The CDR3 is CASSLWQGAVNSPLHF. CDR3 bases: TGTGCCAGCAGCTTGTGGCAGGGGGCGGTTAATTCACCCCTCCACTTT.

The rearrangement links TRBV2 to TRBJ1-2, with TRBD1 identical over 7 bases. Germline V gene sequence: CDR1 SNHLY, CDR2 FYNNEI. V lost 6 bases and J lost 5; bases outside the gene matches: 3. The CDR3 contains 12 residues. The CDR3 region has the DNA TGTGCCAGCAGGGTACAGGGGTATGGCTACACCTTC. Translating gives CASRVQGYGYTF.

The chain employs TRBV6-5 and TRBJ2-1; possible D gene TRBD2, 6 bases. CDR1 is MNHEY, CDR2 SVGAGI, per germline. Trimming cost V 8 bases and J 3 bases, with 17 bases left between them. The CDR3 covers 15 residues. The CDR3 DNA sequence: TGTGCCAGCGGCAAGGGACTCCGGGACTACAATGAGCAGTTCTTC. Translating gives CASGKGLRDYNEQFF.

The rearrangement links TRBV12-3 or TRBV12-4 to TRBJ2-1; TRBD2 aligns across 9 bases. The CDR3 has 13 residues. V dropped 4 bases and J dropped 5; count of bases not matched to a gene: 0. The CDR3 coding sequence is TGTGCCAGCAGTTGGACTAGCGACAATGAGCAGTTCTTC. Translated: CASSWTSDNEQFF.

The chain couples TRBV19 to TRBJ1-1; maybe TRBD1 (6 bases). Germline V gives CDR1 LNHDA, CDR2 SQIVND (reference sequence). Trimming pared 5 bases from V and 1 base from J, leaving 14 bases between. This CDR3 spans 15 amino acids. The CDR3 DNA is TGTGCCAGTAGTCCGAGGGACATAAGGAACACTGAAGCTTTCTTT. This codes for CASSPRDIRNTEAFF.

The chain recombines TRBV3-1 (or the pseudogene TRBV3-2) with TRBJ1-1; 9 bases agree with TRBD1. Germline CDR1 LGHDT, CDR2 YNNKEL (reference sequence). CDR3 size: 15 residues. With 4 bases clipped from V and 4 bases from J, the junction kept 7 bases outside the gene matches. CDR3 in DNA: TGTGCCAGCAGCCGCCAGACAGGGGGGCGCACTGAAGCTTTCTTT. It specifies CASSRQTGGRTEAFF.

The V call is TRBV5-1, the J call TRBJ2-3; TRBD2 is a possible D gene (5 bases). There are 14 residues in the CDR3. V shed 5 bases and J shed 2 bases, with 12 bases lying between them. Germline V gives CDR1 SGHRS, CDR2 YFSETQ. As DNA, the CDR3 is TGCGCCAGCAGAGAGGAGCGGTACACAGATACGCAGTATTTT. Amino acids: CASREERYTDTQYF.

J is TRBJ2-5 and V is TRBV3-1 (or the pseudogene TRBV3-2), with 7 positions matching TRBD1. The CDR3 has 14 residues. CDR1 is LGHDT and CDR2 is YNNKEL in the germline V gene (reference sequence). The V segment lost 1 base and the J segment 5 bases; nucleotides outside the gene matches: 4. The DNA for the CDR3 is TGTGCCAGCAGCCAAGGACAGGGCGTGGAGACCCAGTACTTC. Residues: CASSQGQGVETQYF.

This clone was recorded once. The V gene is TRBV12-3 or TRBV12-4, the J gene TRBJ1-4; D unclear. V dropped 3 bases and J dropped 8 bases, with 10 bases sitting between them. The length of the CDR3 is 13 residues. CDR3 residues: CASSFSRVEKLFF. For the CDR3, the DNA is TGTGCCAGCAGTTTTTCTCGTGTCGAAAAACTGTTTTTT.

This chain joins TRBV11-2 and TRBJ1-1, with TRBD1 matching 8 bases. CDR1 is SGHAT and CDR2 is FQNNGV in the germline V gene. The CDR3 length is 14 residues. V gave up 5 bases and J gave up 2 bases; unmatched junction bases: 4. The CDR3 DNA sequence: TGTGCCAGCAGCCAAGGACAGGGAAACACTGAAGCTTTCTTT. It translates to CASSQGQGNTEAFF.

J is TRBJ1-1 and V is TRBV11-1; a possible D gene is TRBD1 (5 bases). V was cut by 5 bases and J by 3 bases, with 19 bases left in between. CDR3 length: 16 residues. CDR1 and CDR2 (germline): SGHAT, FQDESV (reference sequence). CDR3 nucleotide sequence: TGTGCCAGCAGCAGCTTGGGCTCGCCGGGGGACACTGAAGCTTTCTTT. It specifies CASSSLGSPGDTEAFF.

V gene TRBV6-5 combines with J gene TRBJ2-7, with 7 bases lining up with TRBD1. The CDR3 loop spans 15 amino acids. V lost 4 bases to trimming and J lost 4 bases; unmatched junction nucleotides: 10. CDR1 and CDR2 from the germline V gene are MNHEY and SVGAGI. CDR3 loop: CASSSLRQGSYEQYF. The CDR3 region has the DNA TGTGCCAGCAGTTCACTTAGACAGGGATCGTACGAGCAGTACTTC.

The rearrangement links TRBV2 to TRBJ2-4; TRBD2 aligns across 7 bases. Germline V gene lookup returns CDR1 SNHLY and CDR2 FYNNEI. With 11 bases clipped from V and 2 bases from J, the junction kept 9 bases outside the gene matches. The CDR3 is made up of 14 amino acids. As DNA, the CDR3 is TGTGCCGGGGGGGAGACTGCCTCCAAAAACATTCAGTACTTC. This translates into CAGGETASKNIQYF.

The chain recombines TRBV10-3 with TRBJ1-4, with TRBD1 identical over 9 bases. After removal of 2 bases from V and 4 bases from J, the junction contained 8 bases not matched to a gene. The germline CDR1 and CDR2 sequences are ENHRY and SYGVKD. CDR3 length: 17 amino acids. This chain's CDR3 is CAISENSLTGGNEKLFF. As DNA, the CDR3 is TGTGCCATCAGTGAGAACAGCCTGACAGGGGGTAATGAAAAACTGTTTTTT.

This rearrangement joins TRBV28 to TRBJ1-1; no reliable D call. The germline V gene has CDR1 MDHEN and CDR2 SYDVKM. CDR3 length: 14 residues. Deletions cut 3 bases from V and 1 base from J, with 9 bases between. CDR3 residues: CASSLVGGNTEAFF. CDR3 in DNA: TGTGCCAGCAGTTTGGTGGGAGGGAACACTGAAGCTTTCTTT.

DNA for the CDR3: TGTGCCAGCAGCGTTTCAGGGGGGAGGTATGGCTACACCTTC. This translates into CASSVSGGRYGYTF. V is TRBV21-1 and J is TRBJ1-2; TRBD1, as called in the table, went unchecked against the DNA. TRBV21-1 is labeled a pseudogene. The CDR3 contains 14 residues.

The V and J genes are TRBV11-2 and TRBJ1-2; no clear D. Germline values: CDR1 SGHAT, CDR2 FQNNGV. There are 12 residues in the CDR3. V gave up 4 bases and J gave up 5 bases, with 8 bases separating them. The CDR3 DNA is TGTGCCAGCAGCTCAGAATCTTATGGCTACACCTTC. Translated, it gives CASSSESYGYTF.

CDR3 residues: CASSLDRSYEQYF. CDR3 bases: TGTGCCAGCTCCCTGGACAGATCCTACGAGCAGTACTTC. The chain carries TRBV6-5 and TRBJ2-7; D possibly corresponds to TRBD1 (6 bases). The CDR3 has 13 amino acids. Germline lookup yields CDR1 MNHEY and CDR2 SVGAGI. V was cut by 8 bases and J by 1 base, with 12 bases left in between.

The chain combines TRBV18 with TRBJ1-1, with TRBD1 matching 8 bases. Germline trimming cut 2 bases from V and 4 bases from J; bases unmatched to any gene: 3. The CDR3 runs to 14 residues. Germline V gives CDR1 KGHSH, CDR2 LQKENI. This CDR3 is CASSPGQGLTEAFF. The DNA of the CDR3 is TGTGCCAGCTCACCAGGACAGGGCCTCACTGAAGCTTTCTTT.

The chain combines TRBV9 with TRBJ2-1, with 7 positions matching TRBD1. From germline, CDR1 is SGDLS and CDR2 YYNGEE. The ends lost 3 bases at V and 9 bases at J; junction bases unmatched: 9. There are 14 residues in the CDR3. The CDR3 spells CASSERQGWGEQFF. The CDR3 nucleotides are TGTGCCAGCAGCGAACGACAGGGTTGGGGTGAGCAGTTCTTC.

V usage is TRBV7-9 and J usage is TRBJ1-4, with D hard to call. CDR1 and CDR2 (germline): SEHNR, FQNEAQ (reference sequence). The CDR3 consists of 15 residues. Trimming left V 2 bases short and J 2 bases short, with 9 bases between. The CDR3, as DNA: TGTGCCAGCAGCTTATACGGGGATACTAATGAAAAACTGTTTTTT. It translates to CASSLYGDTNEKLFF.

V usage is TRBV27 and J usage is TRBJ2-1; D call uncertain. Germline V gene sequence: CDR1 MNHEY, CDR2 SMNVEV (reference sequence). V was clipped by 3 bases and J by 6 bases, with 9 bases between them. The CDR3 has 13 residues. The CDR3 nucleotides read TGTGCCAGCAGTTTGCTAGGTTCCAATGAGCAGTTCTTC. Residues: CASSLLGSNEQFF.

The genes are TRBV9 and TRBJ2-2, with TRBD1 identical over 7 bases. CDR1 is SGDLS and CDR2 is YYNGEE in the germline V gene. Trimming removed 5 bases from V and 7 bases from J; junction bases left unmatched: 8. This CDR3 region has 14 residues. CDR3 sequence reads: CASSMLQGNGELFF. The CDR3 nucleotides are TGTGCCAGCAGTATGCTACAGGGGAACGGGGAGCTGTTTTTT.

The CDR3: CASTLGGGGEAFF. CDR3 DNA: TGTGCCAGCACCCTTGGGGGGGGTGGTGAAGCTTTCTTT. J is TRBJ1-1 and V is TRBV28; D is perhaps TRBD1 (5 bases). V was trimmed by 7 bases and J by 7 bases, leaving 16 bases between them. This CDR3 spans 13 amino acids. Germline-derived CDR1 and CDR2 are MDHEN and SYDVKM.